Below, 20 T cell receptor beta chains from the same sample are listed, as sequenced in a study of identical twins. TCRdb itself ran the 5' RACE reads through MiXCR, one entry per CDR3 protein. This sample has 750,000 to 950,000 distinct CDR3 sequences; roughly an eighth occur once, and the top ten carry about 1.6%. This sample was shared with a second study, whose subject was yellow fever vaccine responses in identical twins.

Sequencing was performed on PBMCs. Receptors were obtained from a woman between 18 and 30 years old in good health.

A few counts support this clonotype. The CDR3 region has the DNA TGTGCCACCAGTCACCTAGGGAAGCAGTTCTTC. Protein product: CATSHLGKQFF. The V gene is TRBV24-1, the J gene TRBJ2-1, with no clear D. The ends were cut back, 6 bases at V and 11 bases at J, with 10 bases in the middle. Germline V gene data show CDR1 as KGHDR and CDR2 as SFDVKD. The CDR3 has 11 residues.

The J gene is TRBJ1-2, the V gene TRBV11-2, with TRBD1 matching over 7 bases. Germline CDR1 is SGHAT and CDR2 is FQNNGV. Trimming took 7 bases from V and 4 from J; bases not matched to a gene: 9. This CDR3 has 14 residues. The CDR3 coding sequence is TGTGCCAGCACTTTACAGGGGATGGGCTATGGCTACACCTTC. Translated: CASTLQGMGYGYTF. The entire variable domain, with the rest obtained from reference TRBV11-2 and TRBJ1-2, is as follows: EAGVAQSPRYKIIEKRQSVAFWCNPISGHATLYWYQQILGQGPKLLIQFQNNGVVDDSQLPKDRFSAERLKGVDSTLKIQPAKLEDSAVYLCASTLQGMGYGYTFGSGTRLTVV.

This clonotype has ten or more counts. The V and J genes are TRBV25-1 and TRBJ2-5; D is perhaps TRBD1 or TRBD2 (5 bases each). The ends were cut back, 3 bases at V and 5 bases at J, with 22 bases in the middle. CDR1 and CDR2 (germline): MGHDK, SYGVNS. This CDR3 contains 17 residues. The CDR3: CASSDRVPRGTSETQYF. The CDR3 nucleotides are TGTGCCAGCAGTGATAGGGTCCCAAGAGGGACGTCCGAGACCCAGTACTTC.

The rearrangement links TRBV12-3 or TRBV12-4 to TRBJ1-5; a possible D gene is TRBD1 (6 bases). Trimming stripped 1 base from V and 3 bases from J, with 13 bases between. CDR3 size: 16 residues. The DNA of the CDR3 is TGTGCCAGCAGTTTAGTTGCAGGGGACACCAATCAGCCCCAGCATTTT. This gives the protein CASSLVAGDTNQPQHF.

The chain joins TRBV20-1 to TRBJ1-1; 7 nucleotides align to TRBD1. The germline V gene has CDR1 DFQATT and CDR2 SNEGSKA (reference sequence). The CDR3 sequence is 15 residues long. V lost 3 bases and J lost 5; bases outside the gene matches: 12. CDR3 bases: TGCAGTGCTAGGGAGGGACAGCCGGTTGGGACTGAAGCTTTCTTT. Translation: CSAREGQPVGTEAFF.

In this sample, this clonotype turned up a few times. DNA for the CDR3: TGTGCCAGCAGTTTATTACAGGGGGCCAATCAGCCCCAGCATTTT. This translates into CASSLLQGANQPQHF. The chain uses TRBV27 and TRBJ1-5, with 9 nucleotides matching TRBD1. V lost 1 base to trimming and J lost 3 bases; unmatched junction nucleotides: 1. Germline V lookup: CDR1 MNHEY, CDR2 SMNVEV (reference sequence). This CDR3 has 15 amino acids.

This clonotype appeared a few times. The rearrangement joins TRBV10-3 to TRBJ1-1; maybe TRBD1 (6 bases). The CDR3 consists of 15 residues. The V and J ends lost 3 bases and 1 base respectively, with 12 bases between them. CDR1 and CDR2 (germline): ENHRY, SYGVKD. The CDR3 protein is CAISDGGASNTEAFF. CDR3 in DNA: TGTGCCATCAGTGACGGGGGGGCCTCGAACACTGAAGCTTTCTTT.

The gene calls are TRBV7-9 and TRBJ1-1; D remains unclear. Trimming removed 5 bases from V and 1 base from J, with 14 bases in between. Germline-derived CDR1 and CDR2 are SEHNR and FQNEAQ (reference sequence). This CDR3 has 15 residues. CDR3 in amino acids: CASSPVEGGNTEAFF. The DNA for the CDR3 is TGTGCCAGCAGCCCGGTTGAGGGCGGGAACACTGAAGCTTTCTTT.

This clonotype was seen ten or more times. The chain is built from TRBV29-1 and TRBJ1-4, with D hard to call. V lost 3 bases, J lost 7 bases, and 12 bases lay in between. CDR3 size: 13 residues. Germline V gene data show CDR1 as SQVTM and CDR2 as ANQGSEA. The CDR3 loop reads CSVEWGRGEKLFF. The CDR3 bases are TGCAGCGTTGAGTGGGGTAGAGGTGAAAAACTGTTTTTT.

This rearrangement joins TRBV7-3 to TRBJ2-1; 8 bases are shared with TRBD2. The CDR3 consists of 14 residues. V shed 3 bases, J shed 8 bases, and the junction held 6 bases outside the gene matches. Germline-derived CDR1 and CDR2 are SGHTA and FQGTGA. CDR3 DNA sequence: TGTGCCAGCAGCTTTAGCGGGACGGGGGATGAGCAGTTCTTC. This encodes CASSFSGTGDEQFF.

J is TRBJ1-5 and V is TRBV12-3 or TRBV12-4, with D possibly matching TRBD1 (5 bases). V lost 0 bases and J lost 6, with 15 bases in between. The CDR3 runs 16 residues. Here the CDR3 DNA reads TGTGCCAGCAGTTTAGCGTCTGTAAGGGGCCCTCAGCCCCAGCATTTT. As protein: CASSLASVRGPQPQHF.

This chain joins TRBV20-1 and TRBJ1-5; D call uncertain. Trimming pared 6 bases from V and 2 bases from J, leaving 17 bases between. The CDR3 runs to 15 residues. Germline V gives CDR1 DFQATT, CDR2 SNEGSKA (reference sequence). The DNA for the CDR3 is TGCAGTGCCATATCCTGGACCGGGGGCAATCAGCCCCAGCATTTT. This sequence encodes CSAISWTGGNQPQHF.

This clonotype has just a few counts. The chain combines TRBV27 with TRBJ1-4; D is unresolved. The V gene lost 2 bases and the J gene lost 12 bases, with 16 bases spanning the gap. Germline V gene lookup returns CDR1 MNHEY and CDR2 SMNVEV (reference sequence). The CDR3 is 14 amino acids. This chain's CDR3 is CASSLAGTRLELFF. The CDR3 DNA is TGTGCCAGCAGTTTAGCCGGAACGCGATTGGAACTGTTTTTT.

This clonotype was seen a few times. The chain recombines TRBV12-3 or TRBV12-4 with TRBJ2-4; D is uncertain. The CDR3 totals 17 residues. Between the trimmed V and J ends, which lost 2 bases and 0 bases, there was a span of 14 bases. The DNA of the CDR3 is TGTGCCAGCAGTTTACCCCTTGGGGTTCTAGCCAAAAACATTCAGTACTTC. Translated, it gives CASSLPLGVLAKNIQYF.

The V and J genes are TRBV4-1 and TRBJ1-1; no clear D gene. V lost 3 bases to trimming and J lost 6 bases, with 20 bases between them. The CDR3 extends over 16 amino acids. CDR1 is MGHRA, CDR2 YSYEKL, per germline. The CDR3 nucleotides read TGCGCCAGCAGCCACACCGCCGGAAGGGATTCGGCTGAAGCTTTCTTT. This codes for CASSHTAGRDSAEAFF.

This clonotype was detected many times. The junction does not match germline at one end; this may be a read error. The chain uses TRBV5-1 and TRBJ2-1; D remains ambiguous. CDR3 length: 15 amino acids. Germline V gene sequence: CDR1 SGHRS, CDR2 YFSETQ. CDR3 region: CASTPPSPGDNEQFF. The CDR3 region has the DNA TGCGCAAGCACCCCCCCTTCGCCGGGCGACAATGAGCAGTTCTTC. Filled out from reference TRBV5-1 and TRBJ2-1, the complete variable domain reads KAGVTQTPRYLIKTRGQQVTLSCSPISGHRSVSWYQQTPGQGLQFLFEYFSETQRNKGNFPGRFSGRQFSNSRSEMNVSTLELGDSALYLCASTPPSPGDNEQFFGPGTRLTVL.

The chain uses TRBV6-1 and TRBJ1-2; D ambiguous. This CDR3 spans 16 amino acids. Trimming shortened V by 0 bases and J by 3 bases, and 14 bases separated the two germline ends. The germline V gene encodes CDR1 MNHNS and CDR2 SASEGT. In DNA form, the CDR3 reads TGTGCCAGCAGTGAAGCGCTCTACGGACCCTACTATGGCTACACCTTC. Protein: CASSEALYGPYYGYTF.

This sequence joins TRBV12-3 or TRBV12-4 and TRBJ2-1; no reliable D call. V was shortened by 2 bases and J by 7 bases, with 9 bases between the two germline ends. The CDR3 has 13 amino acids. This chain's CDR3 is CASSLTSTNEQFF. DNA of the CDR3: TGTGCCAGCAGTTTAACGTCTACGAATGAGCAGTTCTTC.

This clonotype appeared a single time. The V gene is TRBV24-1, the J gene TRBJ2-7; D is tentatively TRBD1 or TRBD2 (5 bases each). This CDR3 contains 16 residues. Germline V gene data show CDR1 as KGHDR and CDR2 as SFDVKD. The germline V and J ends were trimmed by 3 bases and 5 bases, with 19 bases remaining between them. In DNA form, the CDR3 reads TGTGCCACCAGTGATCCCAACCGGGACGAAAGCCACGAGCAGTACTTC. Its protein is CATSDPNRDESHEQYF.

This clonotype occurred a few times. The chain joins TRBV6-1 to TRBJ2-3; no definite D call. The V end was cut by 6 bases, the J end by 2 bases, with 21 bases between. Germline V gene lookup returns CDR1 MNHNS and CDR2 SASEGT. The CDR3 runs to 17 residues. The CDR3, as DNA: TGTGCCAGCAGGCCTCAGTTTTCTGTGTGGAACACAGATACGCAGTATTTT. It translates to CASRPQFSVWNTDTQYF.